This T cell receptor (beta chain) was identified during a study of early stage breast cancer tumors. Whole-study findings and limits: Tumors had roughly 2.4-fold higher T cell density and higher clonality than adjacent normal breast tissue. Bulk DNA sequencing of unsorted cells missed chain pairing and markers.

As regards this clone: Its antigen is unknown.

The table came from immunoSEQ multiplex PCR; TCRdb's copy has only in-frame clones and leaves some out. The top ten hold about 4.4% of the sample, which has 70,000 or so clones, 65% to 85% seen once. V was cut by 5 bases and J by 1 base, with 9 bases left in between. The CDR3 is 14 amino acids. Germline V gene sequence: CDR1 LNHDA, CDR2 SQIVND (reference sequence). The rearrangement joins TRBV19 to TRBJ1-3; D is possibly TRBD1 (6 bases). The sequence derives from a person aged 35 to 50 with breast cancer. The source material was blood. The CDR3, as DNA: TGTGCCAGTAGTTTGGGACAATCTGGAAACACCATATATTTT. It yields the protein CASSLGQSGNTIYF.